Listed below are T cell receptor beta chains from one sample, sequenced in a study of shared clonotypes between healthy human individuals. TCRdb keeps only in-frame clones here, not all; method: immunoSEQ multiplex PCR. Here the sample spans roughly 680,000 clones, 72% being singletons. Source material: memory CD4+ T cells sorted from blood. All receptors derive from a woman under 40 in good health. Both conserved end residues are part of each CDR3. D genes are given only for firm matches. Where a row states a size, it is once, few, many or the class of an expanded clone; other rows omit it.

v_gene,abundance,j_gene,d_gene,CDR3aa,CDR3nt
TRBV2,-,TRBJ2-5,TRBD1,CASSRETGDGETQYF,TGTGCCAGCAGTCGTGAAACAGGGGATGGAGAGACCCAGTACTTC
TRBV27,-,TRBJ2-1,TRBD2,CASSPTSGDYNEQFF,TGTGCCAGCAGTCCCACTAGCGGGGATTACAATGAGCAGTTCTTC
TRBV19,few,TRBJ1-5,TRBD1,CASSYIPGQGHQPQHF,TGTGCCAGTAGTTATATTCCGGGACAGGGTCATCAGCCCCAGCATTTT
TRBV2,-,TRBJ1-4,TRBD1,CASSGDSFSATNEKLFF,TGTGCCAGCAGTGGGGACAGCTTTTCTGCAACTAATGAAAAACTGTTTTTT
TRBV5-1,-,TRBJ2-7,TRBD1,CASSLQGYEQYF,TGCGCCAGCAGCTTACAGGGGTATGAGCAGTACTTC
TRBV25-1,-,TRBJ2-1,TRBD2,CASRLAETQFF,TGTGCCAGCAGACTAGCGGAGACGCAGTTCTTC
TRBV11-1,-,TRBJ1-2,-,CASSLEIYGYTF,TGTGCCAGCAGCTTGGAGATCTATGGCTACACCTTC
TRBV6-6,-,TRBJ1-1,-,CASNPRGMNTEAFF,TGTGCCAGCAACCCTCGCGGGATGAACACTGAAGCTTTCTTT
TRBV11-2,many,TRBJ2-1,TRBD2,CASSPFLPGWGGEQFF,TGTGCCAGCAGCCCCTTTCTCCCGGGATGGGGGGGTGAGCAGTTCTTC
TRBV23-1,-,TRBJ1-2,-,CASSLRRVGYTF,TGCGCCAGCAGCCTCCGGCGAGTTGGCTACACCTTC
TRBV6-5,-,TRBJ2-2,TRBD2,CASSRDYGAGELFF,TGTGCCAGCAGTCGGGACTACGGCGCCGGGGAGCTGTTTTTT
TRBV10-2,-,TRBJ2-6,TRBD2,CASRTSGSSGANVLTF,TGCGCCAGCCGGACTAGCGGGAGCTCTGGGGCCAACGTCCTGACTTTC
TRBV2,-,TRBJ2-1,TRBD2,CASSREGRYNEQFF,TGTGCCAGCAGTCGGGAGGGGCGATACAATGAGCAGTTCTTC
TRBV21-1,-,TRBJ2-3,-,CASSKGAGATDTQYF,TGTGCCAGCAGCAAAGGGGCAGGAGCGACAGATACGCAGTATTTT
TRBV4-1,-,TRBJ1-3,-,CASSQDHRNRVAGNTIYF,TGCGCCAGCAGCCAAGATCACAGGAATCGCGTCGCTGGAAACACCATATATTTT
TRBV11-1,-,TRBJ1-1,-,CASSQSLNTEAFF,TGTGCCAGCAGCCAGTCGTTGAACACTGAAGCTTTCTTT
TRBV11-2,-,TRBJ1-5,-,CASSPEGLTGQPQHF,TGTGCCAGCAGCCCCGAGGGACTAACCGGCCAGCCCCAGCATTTT
TRBV28,few,TRBJ1-2,-,CASIPKPAGGYTF,TGTGCCAGCATTCCAAAACCGGCGGGCGGCTACACCTTC
TRBV18,many,TRBJ2-7,-,CASSRTVQENYEQYF,TGTGCCAGCTCACGGACGGTACAGGAGAACTACGAGCAGTACTTC
TRBV28,-,TRBJ1-1,-,CASSSTREVNTEAFF,TGTGCCAGCAGTTCAACCCGGGAGGTGAACACTGAAGCTTTCTTT
TRBV7-2,-,TRBJ2-1,TRBD2,CASSLVGAGVFEQFF,TGTGCCAGCAGCTTGGTTGGAGCGGGAGTGTTTGAGCAGTTCTTC
TRBV4-2,-,TRBJ2-7,TRBD2,CASGAGGPYEQYF,TGTGCCAGCGGAGCGGGAGGGCCCTACGAGCAGTACTTC
TRBV28,-,TRBJ1-4,TRBD1,CASSLRQGRKLFF,TGTGCCAGCAGTCTGCGACAGGGTAGAAAACTGTTTTTT
TRBV2,few,TRBJ2-1,-,CASSVYRGGGSYNEQFF,TGTGCCAGCAGTGTCTACAGGGGAGGGGGCTCCTACAATGAGCAGTTCTTC
TRBV28,-,TRBJ2-5,-,CASSPQNQETQYF,TGTGCCAGCAGTCCGCAAAACCAAGAGACCCAGTACTTC
TRBV25-1,few,TRBJ2-2,TRBD1,CASSARQGGAGELFF,TGTGCCAGCAGTGCCAGACAGGGGGGGGCCGGGGAGCTGTTTTTT
TRBV7-2,-,TRBJ2-7,TRBD2,CASSLQRGPATYEQYF,TGTGCCAGCAGCCTCCAGCGGGGGCCCGCGACCTACGAGCAGTACTTC
TRBV28,-,TRBJ1-2,TRBD1,CASSLVGQGDSYGYTF,TGTGCCAGCAGTTTAGTTGGACAGGGGGATTCGTATGGCTACACCTTC
TRBV28,-,TRBJ2-3,TRBD2,CASRVLAGSRTQYF,TGTGCCAGCAGAGTACTAGCGGGATCACGAACGCAGTATTTT
TRBV11-2,-,TRBJ2-7,-,CASSLKYYTSSSYEQYF,TGTGCCAGCAGCTTAAAGTACTATACATCGAGCTCCTACGAGCAGTACTTC
TRBV11-3,-,TRBJ2-5,TRBD1,CASSLGGQTRTQYF,TGTGCCAGCAGCTTAGGGGGACAGACACGGACCCAGTACTTC
TRBV4-1,-,TRBJ2-7,TRBD1,CASSQDGTGLPYEQYF,TGCGCCAGCAGCCAAGACGGGACAGGGCTCCCCTACGAGCAGTACTTC
TRBV27,-,TRBJ2-7,TRBD2,CASSPSGGVSYEQYF,TGTGCCAGCAGCCCAAGCGGGGGTGTCTCCTACGAGCAGTACTTC
TRBV4-1,-,TRBJ1-1,-,CASSQIQYTEAFF,TGCGCCAGCAGCCAAATACAGTACACTGAAGCTTTCTTT
TRBV10-2,-,TRBJ2-3,-,CASRGLDWVTADTQYF,TGCGCCAGCAGGGGCCTGGACTGGGTTACGGCAGATACGCAGTATTTT
TRBV6-6,-,TRBJ1-5,-,CASSHRGRGPNQPQHF,TGTGCCAGCAGTCACCGCGGGAGGGGCCCCAATCAGCCCCAGCATTTT
TRBV10-3,-,TRBJ2-3,TRBD2,CATQRTSGADTQYF,TGTGCCACACAACGTACTAGCGGGGCAGATACGCAGTATTTT
TRBV5-1,-,TRBJ2-7,TRBD2,CASSSTPGTSGSSYEQYF,TGCGCCAGCAGCTCAACACCCGGGACTAGCGGGAGTTCCTACGAGCAGTACTTC
TRBV21-1,-,TRBJ2-1,-,CASSKDRGHGNEQFF,TGTGCCAGCAGCAAGGACAGGGGGCATGGGAATGAGCAGTTCTTC
TRBV15,-,TRBJ2-1,-,CATSGNTVGQFF,TGTGCCACCAGCGGAAACACGGTCGGACAGTTCTTC
TRBV7-6,-,TRBJ2-1,TRBD2,CASSLIAGRGEQFF,TGTGCCAGCAGCTTGATAGCGGGGCGTGGTGAGCAGTTCTTC
TRBV28,-,TRBJ2-3,-,CASSLQGVPDTQYF,TGTGCCAGCAGTTTACAGGGAGTACCAGATACGCAGTATTTT
TRBV29-1,-,TRBJ1-2,-,CSARGGLPLYGYTF,TGCAGCGCCCGGGGGGGATTGCCCCTCTATGGCTACACCTTC
TRBV5-6,-,TRBJ2-1,-,CASSLRTSYNEQFF,TGTGCCAGCAGCTTGAGGACCTCCTACAATGAGCAGTTCTTC
TRBV2,-,TRBJ2-2,-,CASRPAAGELFF,TGTGCCAGCAGACCCGCTGCGGGGGAGCTGTTTTTT
TRBV4-1,-,TRBJ2-1,TRBD1,CASSPGQGRGYNEQFF,TGCGCCAGCAGCCCGGGACAGGGGCGCGGATACAATGAGCAGTTCTTC
TRBV28,-,TRBJ1-4,TRBD1,CASSHGTVGEKLFF,TGTGCCAGCAGCCACGGGACAGTGGGTGAAAAACTGTTTTTT
TRBV6-1,-,TRBJ2-2,TRBD2,CASSERLAGTGELFF,TGTGCCAGCAGTGAACGACTAGCGGGAACCGGGGAGCTGTTTTTT
TRBV19,-,TRBJ2-1,TRBD2,CASSIRASGRPYNEQFF,TGTGCCAGTAGTATCCGTGCTAGCGGGAGACCCTACAATGAGCAGTTCTTC
TRBV7-2,once,TRBJ2-7,TRBD1,CASSMTGGTYEQYF,TGTGCCAGCAGCATGACAGGGGGAACCTACGAGCAGTACTTC
TRBV5-6,-,TRBJ2-7,-,CASSLEGVQYF,TGTGCCAGCAGCTTGGAGGGCGTGCAGTACTTC